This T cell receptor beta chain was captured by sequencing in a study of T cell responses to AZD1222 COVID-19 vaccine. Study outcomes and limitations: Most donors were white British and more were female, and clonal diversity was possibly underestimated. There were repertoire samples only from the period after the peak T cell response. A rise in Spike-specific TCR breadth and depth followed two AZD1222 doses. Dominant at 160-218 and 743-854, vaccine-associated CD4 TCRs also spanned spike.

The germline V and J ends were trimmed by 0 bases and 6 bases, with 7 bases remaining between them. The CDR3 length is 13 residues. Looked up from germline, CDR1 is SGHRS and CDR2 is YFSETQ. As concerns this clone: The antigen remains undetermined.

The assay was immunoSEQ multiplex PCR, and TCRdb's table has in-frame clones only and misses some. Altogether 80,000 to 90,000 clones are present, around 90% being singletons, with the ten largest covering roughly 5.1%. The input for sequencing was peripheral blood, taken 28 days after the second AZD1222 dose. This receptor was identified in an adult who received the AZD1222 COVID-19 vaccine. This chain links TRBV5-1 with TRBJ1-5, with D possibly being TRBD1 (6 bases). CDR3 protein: CASSLGTAQPQHF. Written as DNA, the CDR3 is TGCGCCAGCAGCTTGGGGACAGCTCAGCCCCAGCATTTT.